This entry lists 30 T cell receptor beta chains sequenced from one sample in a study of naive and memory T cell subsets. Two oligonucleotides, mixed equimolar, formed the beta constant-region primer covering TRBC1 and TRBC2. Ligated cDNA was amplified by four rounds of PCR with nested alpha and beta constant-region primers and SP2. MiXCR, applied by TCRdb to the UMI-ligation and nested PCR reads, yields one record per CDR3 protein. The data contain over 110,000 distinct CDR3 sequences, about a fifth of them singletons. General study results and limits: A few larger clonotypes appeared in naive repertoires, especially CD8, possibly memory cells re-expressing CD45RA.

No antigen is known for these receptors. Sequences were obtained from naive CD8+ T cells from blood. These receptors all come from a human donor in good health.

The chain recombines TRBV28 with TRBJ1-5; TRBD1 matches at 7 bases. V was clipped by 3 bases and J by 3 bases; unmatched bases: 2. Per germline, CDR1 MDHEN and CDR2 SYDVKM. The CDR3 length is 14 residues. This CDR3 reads CASSLDRINQPQHF. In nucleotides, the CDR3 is TGTGCCAGCAGTTTGGACAGGATCAATCAGCCCCAGCATTTT.

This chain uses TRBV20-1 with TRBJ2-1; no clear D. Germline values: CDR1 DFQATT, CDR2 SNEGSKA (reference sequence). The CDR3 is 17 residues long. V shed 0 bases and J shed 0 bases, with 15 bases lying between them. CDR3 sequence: CSARDFRSVSSYNEQFF. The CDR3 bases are TGCAGTGCTAGAGATTTTAGGAGCGTCAGCTCCTACAATGAGCAGTTCTTC.

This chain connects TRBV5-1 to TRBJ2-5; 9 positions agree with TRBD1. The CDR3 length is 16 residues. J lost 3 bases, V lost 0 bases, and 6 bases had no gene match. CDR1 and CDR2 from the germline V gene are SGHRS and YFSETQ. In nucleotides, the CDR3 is TGCGCCAGCAGCTTGGGATATCGGGACAGGGAAGAGACCCAGTACTTC. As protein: CASSLGYRDREETQYF.

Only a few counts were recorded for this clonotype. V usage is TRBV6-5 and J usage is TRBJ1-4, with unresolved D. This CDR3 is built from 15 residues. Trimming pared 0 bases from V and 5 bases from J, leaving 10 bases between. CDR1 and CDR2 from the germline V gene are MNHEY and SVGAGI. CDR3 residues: CASSYSPVLNEKLFF. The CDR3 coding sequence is TGTGCCAGCAGTTACTCCCCAGTACTAAATGAAAAACTGTTTTTT.

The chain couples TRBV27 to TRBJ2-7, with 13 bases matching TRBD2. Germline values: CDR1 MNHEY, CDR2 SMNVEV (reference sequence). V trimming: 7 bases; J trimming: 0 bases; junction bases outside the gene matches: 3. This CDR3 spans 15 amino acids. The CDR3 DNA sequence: TGTGCCAGCAAGACTAGCGGGGGGAGCTCCTACGAGCAGTACTTC. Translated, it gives CASKTSGGSSYEQYF.

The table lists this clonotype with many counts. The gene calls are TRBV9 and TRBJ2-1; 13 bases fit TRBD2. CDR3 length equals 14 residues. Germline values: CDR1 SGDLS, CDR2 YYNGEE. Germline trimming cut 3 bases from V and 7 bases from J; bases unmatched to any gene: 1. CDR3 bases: TGTGCCAGCAGCGCACTAGCGGGAGGGAATGAGCAGTTCTTC. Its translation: CASSALAGGNEQFF. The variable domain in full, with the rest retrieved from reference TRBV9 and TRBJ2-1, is DSGVTQTPKHLITATGQRVTLRCSPRSGDLSVYWYQQSLDQGLQFLIQYYNGEERAKGNILERFSAQQFPDLHSELNLSSLELGDSALYFCASSALAGGNEQFFGPGTRLTVL.

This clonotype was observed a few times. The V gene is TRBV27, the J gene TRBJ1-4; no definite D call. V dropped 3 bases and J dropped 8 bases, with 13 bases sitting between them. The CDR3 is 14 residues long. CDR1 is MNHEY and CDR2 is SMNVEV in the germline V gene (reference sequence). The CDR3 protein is CASSLTPFSEKLFF. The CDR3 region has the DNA TGTGCCAGCAGTTTGACCCCATTTTCGGAAAAACTGTTTTTT.

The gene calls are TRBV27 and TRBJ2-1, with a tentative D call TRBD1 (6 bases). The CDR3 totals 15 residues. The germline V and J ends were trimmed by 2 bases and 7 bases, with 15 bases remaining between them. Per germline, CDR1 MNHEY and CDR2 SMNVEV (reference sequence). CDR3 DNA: TGTGCCAGCAGTTTAAGGGGGTATGCTAATAATGAGCAGTTCTTC. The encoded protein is CASSLRGYANNEQFF.

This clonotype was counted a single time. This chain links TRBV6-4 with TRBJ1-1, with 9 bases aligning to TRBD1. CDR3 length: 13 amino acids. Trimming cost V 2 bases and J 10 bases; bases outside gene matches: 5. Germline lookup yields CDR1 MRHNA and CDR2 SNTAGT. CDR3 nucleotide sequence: TGTGCCAGCAGTGACATAACAGGGGGCTCAGCTTTCTTT. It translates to CASSDITGGSAFF.

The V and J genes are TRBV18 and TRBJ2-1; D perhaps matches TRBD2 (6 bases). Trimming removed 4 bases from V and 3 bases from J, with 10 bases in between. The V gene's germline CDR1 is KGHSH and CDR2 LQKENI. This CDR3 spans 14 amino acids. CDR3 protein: CASSRRDIYNEQFF. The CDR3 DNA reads TGTGCCAGCTCACGGCGGGATATCTACAATGAGCAGTTCTTC. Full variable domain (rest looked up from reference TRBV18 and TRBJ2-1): NAGVMQNPRHLVRRRGQEARLRCSPMKGHSHVYWYRQLPEEGLKFMVYLQKENIIDESGMPKERFSAEFPKEGPSILRIQQVVRGDSAAYFCASSRRDIYNEQFFGPGTRLTVL.

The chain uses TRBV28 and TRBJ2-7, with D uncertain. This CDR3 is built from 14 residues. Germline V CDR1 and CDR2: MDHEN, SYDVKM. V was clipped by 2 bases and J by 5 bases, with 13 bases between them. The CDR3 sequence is CASSLRPVEDEQYF. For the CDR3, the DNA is TGTGCCAGCAGTTTACGGCCGGTTGAGGACGAGCAGTACTTC.

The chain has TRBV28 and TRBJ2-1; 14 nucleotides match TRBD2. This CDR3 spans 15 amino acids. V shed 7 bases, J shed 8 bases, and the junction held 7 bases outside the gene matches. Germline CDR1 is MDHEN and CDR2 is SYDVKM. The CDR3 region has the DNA TGTGCCAGCAAAAGACTAGCGGGAGGGCACGATGAGCAGTTCTTC. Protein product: CASKRLAGGHDEQFF.

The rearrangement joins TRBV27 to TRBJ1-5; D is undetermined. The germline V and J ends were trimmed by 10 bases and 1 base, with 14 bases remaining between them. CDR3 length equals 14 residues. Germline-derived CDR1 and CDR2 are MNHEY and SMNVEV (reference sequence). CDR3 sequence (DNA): TGTGCCACCTCCGGGGATGGCAGCAATCAGCCCCAGCATTTT. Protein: CATSGDGSNQPQHF.

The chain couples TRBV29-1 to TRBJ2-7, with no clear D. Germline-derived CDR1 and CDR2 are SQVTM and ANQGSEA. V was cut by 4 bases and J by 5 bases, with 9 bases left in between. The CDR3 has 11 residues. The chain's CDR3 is CSVVVEHEQYF. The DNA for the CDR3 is TGCAGCGTTGTCGTCGAGCACGAGCAGTACTTC.

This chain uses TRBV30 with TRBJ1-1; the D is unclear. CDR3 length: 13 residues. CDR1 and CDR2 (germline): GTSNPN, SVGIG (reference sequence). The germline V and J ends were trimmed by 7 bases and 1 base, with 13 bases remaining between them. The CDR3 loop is CAFMISSNTEAFF. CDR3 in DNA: TGTGCCTTTATGATCAGCTCGAACACTGAAGCTTTCTTT.

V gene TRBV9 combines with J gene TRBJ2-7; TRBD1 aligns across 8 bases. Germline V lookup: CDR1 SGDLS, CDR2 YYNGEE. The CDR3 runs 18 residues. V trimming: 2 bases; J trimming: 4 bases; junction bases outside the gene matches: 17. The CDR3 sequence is CASSVSGQGPPGSYEQYF. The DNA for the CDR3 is TGTGCCAGCAGCGTGTCCGGACAGGGCCCCCCGGGGTCGTACGAGCAGTACTTC.

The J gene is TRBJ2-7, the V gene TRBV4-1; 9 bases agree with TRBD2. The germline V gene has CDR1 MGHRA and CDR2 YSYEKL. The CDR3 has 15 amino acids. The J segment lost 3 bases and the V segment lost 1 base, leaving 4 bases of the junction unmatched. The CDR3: CASSQVAGEVYEQYF. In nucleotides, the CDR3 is TGCGCCAGCAGCCAAGTAGCGGGAGAGGTCTACGAGCAGTACTTC.

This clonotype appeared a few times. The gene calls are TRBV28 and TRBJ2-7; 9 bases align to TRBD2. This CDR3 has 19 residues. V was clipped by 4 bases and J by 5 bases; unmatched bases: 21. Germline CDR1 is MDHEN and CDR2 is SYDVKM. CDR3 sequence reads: CASSSQLGVSGRIEHEQYF. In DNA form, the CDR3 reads TGTGCCAGCAGTTCACAACTTGGGGTGAGCGGGAGGATAGAACACGAGCAGTACTTC.

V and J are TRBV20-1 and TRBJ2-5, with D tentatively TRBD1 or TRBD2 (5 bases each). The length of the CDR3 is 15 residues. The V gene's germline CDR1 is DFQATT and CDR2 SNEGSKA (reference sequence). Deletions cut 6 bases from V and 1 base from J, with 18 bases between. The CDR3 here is CSARDAAWGQETQYF. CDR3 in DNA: TGCAGTGCACGGGACGCAGCGTGGGGCCAAGAGACCCAGTACTTC.

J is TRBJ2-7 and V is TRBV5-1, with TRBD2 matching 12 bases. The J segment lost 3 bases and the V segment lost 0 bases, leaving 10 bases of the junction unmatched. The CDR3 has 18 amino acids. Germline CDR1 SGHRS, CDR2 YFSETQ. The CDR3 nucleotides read TGCGCCAGCAGCTTGGCACAAACCGGACTAGCGGGGATCTACGAGCAGTACTTC. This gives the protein CASSLAQTGLAGIYEQYF.

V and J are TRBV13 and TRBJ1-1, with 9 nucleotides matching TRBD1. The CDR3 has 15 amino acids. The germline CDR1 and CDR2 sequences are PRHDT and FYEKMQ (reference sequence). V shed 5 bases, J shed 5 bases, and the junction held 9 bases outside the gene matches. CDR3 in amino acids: CASSPGQGLGTEAFF. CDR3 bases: TGTGCCAGCAGCCCGGGACAGGGATTGGGGACTGAAGCTTTCTTT. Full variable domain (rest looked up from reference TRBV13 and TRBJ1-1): AAGVIQSPRHLIKEKRETATLKCYPIPRHDTVYWYQQGPGQDPQFLISFYEKMQSDKGSIPDRFSAQQFSDYHSELNMSSLELGDSALYFCASSPGQGLGTEAFFGQGTRLTVV.

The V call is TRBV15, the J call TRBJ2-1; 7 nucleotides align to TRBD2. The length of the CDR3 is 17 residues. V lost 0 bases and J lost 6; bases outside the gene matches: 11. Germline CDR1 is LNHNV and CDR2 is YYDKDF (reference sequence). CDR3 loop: CATSREVGRERFNEQFF. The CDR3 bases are TGTGCCACCAGCAGAGAGGTAGGGCGGGAGAGGTTCAATGAGCAGTTCTTC.

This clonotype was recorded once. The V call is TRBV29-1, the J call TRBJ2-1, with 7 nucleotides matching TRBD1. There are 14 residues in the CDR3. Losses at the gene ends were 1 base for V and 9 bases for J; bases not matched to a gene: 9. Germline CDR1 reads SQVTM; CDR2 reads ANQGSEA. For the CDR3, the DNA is TGCAGCGTTGAAGTAGGGGGCGCGGTAGGTGAGCAGTTCTTC. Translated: CSVEVGGAVGEQFF.

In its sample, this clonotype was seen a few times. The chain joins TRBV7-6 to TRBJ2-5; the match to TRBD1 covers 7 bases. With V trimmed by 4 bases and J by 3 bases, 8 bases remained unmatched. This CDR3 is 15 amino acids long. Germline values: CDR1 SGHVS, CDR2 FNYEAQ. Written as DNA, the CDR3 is TGTGCCAGCAGCTCCTTACAGGGGCGGGAAGAGACCCAGTACTTC. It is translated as CASSSLQGREETQYF.

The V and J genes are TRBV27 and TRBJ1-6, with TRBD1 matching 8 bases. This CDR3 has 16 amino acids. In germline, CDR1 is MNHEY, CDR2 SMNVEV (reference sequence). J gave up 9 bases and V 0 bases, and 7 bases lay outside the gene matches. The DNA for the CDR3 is TGTGCCAGCAGTTTATCGATTACAGGGGGTAGTTCACCCCTCCACTTT. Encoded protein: CASSLSITGGSSPLHF.

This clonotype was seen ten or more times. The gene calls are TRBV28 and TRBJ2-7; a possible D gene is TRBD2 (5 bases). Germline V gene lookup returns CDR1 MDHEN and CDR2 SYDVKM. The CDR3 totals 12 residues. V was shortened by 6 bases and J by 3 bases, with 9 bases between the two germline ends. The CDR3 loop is CASSPGVYEQYF. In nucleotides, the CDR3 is TGTGCCAGCAGCCCCGGGGTCTACGAGCAGTACTTC.

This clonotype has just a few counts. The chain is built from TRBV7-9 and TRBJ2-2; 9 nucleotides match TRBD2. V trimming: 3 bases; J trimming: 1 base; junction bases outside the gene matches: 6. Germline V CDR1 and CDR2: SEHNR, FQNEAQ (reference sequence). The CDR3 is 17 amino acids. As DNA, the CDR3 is TGTGCCAGCAGCTTTCCTAGACTAGCGGTGAACACCGGGGAGCTGTTTTTT. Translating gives CASSFPRLAVNTGELFF.

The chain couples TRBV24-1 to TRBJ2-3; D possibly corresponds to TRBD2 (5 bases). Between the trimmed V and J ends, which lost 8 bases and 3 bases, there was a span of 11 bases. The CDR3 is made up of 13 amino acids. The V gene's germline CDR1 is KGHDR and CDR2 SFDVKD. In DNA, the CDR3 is TGTGCCACCACCGGGGAGAGAACAGATACGCAGTATTTT. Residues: CATTGERTDTQYF.

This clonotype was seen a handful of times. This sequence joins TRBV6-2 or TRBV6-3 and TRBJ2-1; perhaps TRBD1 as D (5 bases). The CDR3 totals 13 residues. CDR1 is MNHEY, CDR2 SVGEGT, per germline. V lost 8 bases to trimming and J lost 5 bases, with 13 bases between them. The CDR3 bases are TGTGCCAGCGGGCTTCAGGGAAACAATGAGCAGTTCTTC. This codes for CASGLQGNNEQFF.

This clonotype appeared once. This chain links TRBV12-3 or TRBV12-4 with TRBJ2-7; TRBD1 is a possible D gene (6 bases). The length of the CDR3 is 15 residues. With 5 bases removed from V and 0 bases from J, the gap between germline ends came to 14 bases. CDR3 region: CASSIRDTNSYEQYF. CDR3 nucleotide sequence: TGTGCCAGCAGTATCCGGGACACCAACTCCTACGAGCAGTACTTC.